The next 26 T cell receptor beta chains were all read from a single sample in a study of blood T cell repertoires in COVID-19. TCRdb's copy holds only in-frame clones and misses some; the assay was immunoSEQ multiplex PCR. This sample has a few hundred thousand clones; almost 90% occur once, and the top ten carry 11%. Sequenced material: peripheral blood. The source of these receptors is a woman in her twenties or thirties with COVID-19, enrolled during active disease.

The chain uses TRBV18 and TRBJ2-1; 13 bases line up with TRBD2. Germline V gene lookup returns CDR1 KGHSH and CDR2 LQKENI. The CDR3 is made up of 18 amino acids. After removal of 1 base from V and 5 bases from J, the junction contained 8 bases not matched to a gene. CDR3 region: CASSPQGGTSGTHNEQFF. The CDR3 coding sequence is TGTGCCAGCTCACCACAGGGTGGGACTAGCGGGACCCACAATGAGCAGTTCTTC.

The gene calls are TRBV28 and TRBJ1-4; a possible D gene is TRBD1 (6 bases). Germline CDR1 is MDHEN and CDR2 is SYDVKM. Deletions cut 5 bases from V and 7 bases from J, with 17 bases between. The CDR3 totals 15 residues. CDR3 residues: CASSQTGFGGEKLFF. CDR3 nucleotide sequence: TGTGCCAGCAGTCAAACAGGGTTTGGGGGTGAAAAACTGTTTTTT. The entire variable domain, with the rest obtained from reference TRBV28 and TRBJ1-4, is as follows: DVKVTQSSRYLVKRTGEKVFLECVQDMDHENMFWYRQDPGLGLRLIYFSYDVKMKEKGDIPEGYSVSREKKERFSLILESASTNQTSMYLCASSQTGFGGEKLFFGSGTQLSVL.

The chain couples TRBV7-9 to TRBJ2-7, with 9 positions matching TRBD1. CDR1 SEHNR and CDR2 FQNEAQ come from the germline V gene (reference sequence). The CDR3 loop spans 15 amino acids. The trim removed 5 bases at V and 4 bases at J, leaving 9 bases unmatched. Here the CDR3 DNA reads TGTGCCAGCAGCGGTCCCGGGACAGGGAGGTACGAGCAGTACTTC. Residues: CASSGPGTGRYEQYF. The whole variable domain, filled in from reference TRBV7-9 and TRBJ2-7, reads DTGVSQNPRHKITKRGQNVTFRCDPISEHNRLYWYRQTLGQGPEFLTYFQNEAQLEKSRLLSDRFSAERPKGSFSTLEIQRTEQGDSAMYLCASSGPGTGRYEQYFGPGTRLTVT.

This sequence joins TRBV19 and TRBJ2-1; D possibly corresponds to TRBD1 (8 bases). Germline V gene data show CDR1 as LNHDA and CDR2 as SQIVND (reference sequence). Trimming took 6 bases from V and 9 from J, leaving 24 bases between them. The CDR3 has 16 amino acids. In nucleotides, the CDR3 is TGTGCCAGTAGACCGGGGGGACAGGTTGGGCAAGGTGAGCAGTTCTTC. Protein: CASRPGGQVGQGEQFF.

The rearrangement links TRBV5-1 to TRBJ2-2; D possibly corresponds to TRBD1 (6 bases). This CDR3 region has 15 residues. Per the germline V gene, CDR1 is SGHRS and CDR2 is YFSETQ. V dropped 3 bases and J dropped 6 bases, with 15 bases sitting between them. This chain's CDR3 is CASSWGRSPAGELFF. The CDR3 DNA reads as TGCGCCAGCAGCTGGGGGCGCAGTCCGGCCGGGGAGCTGTTTTTT.

The chain uses TRBV27 and TRBJ2-1; possibly TRBD1 for D (5 bases). This CDR3 contains 13 residues. V was shortened by 3 bases and J by 7 bases, with 10 bases between the two germline ends. Germline lookup yields CDR1 MNHEY and CDR2 SMNVEV (reference sequence). The CDR3 DNA reads TGTGCCAGCAGTTTTTTAGGGGATAATGAGCAGTTCTTC. It codes for CASSFLGDNEQFF.

The rearrangement uses TRBV7-9 and TRBJ2-7; 8 nucleotides agree with TRBD1. Per germline, CDR1 SEHNR and CDR2 FQNEAQ (reference sequence). CDR3 length: 14 amino acids. The junction had 5 bases not matched to a gene; V was cut back by 5 bases and J by 2 bases. The CDR3: CASSPTGVPYEQYF. The CDR3 region has the DNA TGTGCCAGCAGCCCGACAGGGGTCCCCTACGAGCAGTACTTC. Combining the CDR3 with reference TRBV7-9 and TRBJ2-7 gives the whole variable domain DTGVSQNPRHKITKRGQNVTFRCDPISEHNRLYWYRQTLGQGPEFLTYFQNEAQLEKSRLLSDRFSAERPKGSFSTLEIQRTEQGDSAMYLCASSPTGVPYEQYFGPGTRLTVT.

J is TRBJ2-5 and V is TRBV5-1; 11 positions match TRBD2. V lost 5 bases, J lost 3 bases, and 9 bases stayed unmatched. Germline V gene data show CDR1 as SGHRS and CDR2 as YFSETQ. The CDR3 contains 16 residues. CDR3 sequence reads: CASSSGLAGSEETQYF. DNA for the CDR3: TGCGCCAGCAGTTCTGGACTAGCGGGTTCGGAAGAGACCCAGTACTTC.

This clone was observed a single time. This chain uses TRBV5-1 with TRBJ2-1, with TRBD2 matching 7 bases. Germline loops: CDR1 SGHRS, CDR2 YFSETQ. The V and J ends lost 5 bases and 9 bases, in that order; junction bases with no gene match: 11. This CDR3 spans 14 amino acids. The CDR3 spells CASSRGREKVEQFF. CDR3 sequence (DNA): TGCGCCAGCAGTCGAGGGCGGGAGAAGGTTGAGCAGTTCTTC.

V usage is TRBV13 and J usage is TRBJ2-2; D is uncertain. V was pared by 3 bases and J by 5 bases, with 10 bases between. The CDR3 length is 14 residues. Germline V gene data show CDR1 as PRHDT and CDR2 as FYEKMQ (reference sequence). CDR3 residues: CASSFAVRTGELFF. The CDR3 DNA is TGTGCCAGCAGCTTTGCGGTTAGAACCGGGGAGCTGTTTTTT. Looking up the rest from reference TRBV13 and TRBJ2-2 gives the full variable domain: AAGVIQSPRHLIKEKRETATLKCYPIPRHDTVYWYQQGPGQDPQFLISFYEKMQSDKGSIPDRFSAQQFSDYHSELNMSSLELGDSALYFCASSFAVRTGELFFGEGSRLTVL.

The genes are TRBV27 and TRBJ2-2; TRBD2 aligns across 7 bases. Germline V CDR1 and CDR2: MNHEY, SMNVEV (reference sequence). The CDR3 is 15 amino acids. The V gene end was trimmed by 0 bases and the J gene end by 5 bases; junction bases not matched to a gene: 3. The CDR3 bases are TGTGCCAGCAGTTTATCGATGGGAGGGACCGGGGAGCTGTTTTTT. It codes for CASSLSMGGTGELFF.

This clone was observed a single time. The gene calls are TRBV9 and TRBJ2-2, with 8 bases lining up with TRBD2. Germline V gene data show CDR1 as SGDLS and CDR2 as YYNGEE. V shed 0 bases and J 5 bases; nucleotides not matched to a gene: 6. The CDR3 is 16 residues long. The CDR3 region is CASSVGGLDITGELFF. Written as DNA, the CDR3 is TGTGCCAGCAGCGTAGGGGGACTAGACATAACCGGGGAGCTGTTTTTT.

The genes are TRBV3-1 (or the pseudogene TRBV3-2) and TRBJ2-2; 9 bases agree with TRBD2. The ends lost 0 bases at V and 6 bases at J; junction bases unmatched: 8. CDR1 LGHDT and CDR2 YNNKEL come from the germline V gene (reference sequence). The CDR3 extends over 17 amino acids. CDR3 protein: CASSQEDSGSPAGELFF. CDR3 bases: TGTGCCAGCAGCCAAGAGGATAGCGGGAGTCCGGCCGGGGAGCTGTTTTTT.

About this clone itself: An end of the junction differs from the germline gene, which may be a read error. The chain uses TRBV7-9 and TRBJ1-2; 7 bases are shared with TRBD1. Per the germline V gene, CDR1 is SEHNR and CDR2 is FQNEAQ (reference sequence). The CDR3 consists of 12 residues. The CDR3 DNA follows: TGTGCCAGCAGCTTAGGGGACAGCCCCTTAGCCTTC. Translating gives CASSLGDSPLAF.

The genes are TRBV9 and TRBJ2-3, with 7 bases that match TRBD2. This CDR3 has 18 residues. Germline V lookup: CDR1 SGDLS, CDR2 YYNGEE. The trim removed 3 bases at V and 4 bases at J, leaving 17 bases unmatched. Here the CDR3 reads CASSATASSGLRADTQYF. The CDR3 nucleotides are TGTGCCAGCAGCGCCACCGCGAGTAGCGGGCTAAGGGCAGATACGCAGTATTTT.

This clone has just one count. The chain carries TRBV10-1 and TRBJ2-2; maybe TRBD2 (6 bases). The CDR3 extends over 16 amino acids. Germline CDR1 reads WNHNN; CDR2 reads SYGVQD (reference sequence). V was clipped by 2 bases and J by 4 bases, with 14 bases between them. The CDR3 reads CASSETGLLGTGELFF. CDR3 DNA: TGCGCCAGCAGTGAGACGGGACTTCTGGGCACCGGGGAGCTGTTTTTT.

Of note for this clone: The junction differs from germline at one of its ends, possibly a read error. The chain is built from TRBV7-7 and TRBJ2-2; 7 bases match TRBD1. Germline assignment: CDR1 SSHAT and CDR2 FNYEAQ (reference sequence). This CDR3 contains 15 residues. In nucleotides, the CDR3 is TGTGCTAGCAGCCCCGGGACAGCGAACACCGGGGAGCTGTTTTTT. Translated: CASSPGTANTGELFF.

V gene TRBV30 combines with J gene TRBJ2-7; possible D gene TRBD2, 5 bases. Germline values: CDR1 GTSNPN, CDR2 SVGIG (reference sequence). This CDR3 is 13 amino acids long. Trimming cost V 0 bases and J 2 bases, with 8 bases left between them. CDR3 DNA sequence: TGTGCCTGGAGTGTACACGGGGCCTACGAGCAGTACTTC. Protein sequence: CAWSVHGAYEQYF.

The chain carries TRBV2 and TRBJ2-3, with D maybe TRBD1 (6 bases). The V end was cut by 4 bases, the J end by 5 bases, with 16 bases between. Germline V gene lookup returns CDR1 SNHLY and CDR2 FYNNEI. The CDR3 covers 15 residues. This chain's CDR3 is CASSGDSVRGDTQYF. CDR3 nucleotide sequence: TGTGCCAGCAGTGGCGACAGCGTCAGGGGAGATACGCAGTATTTT. The variable domain in full, with the rest retrieved from reference TRBV2 and TRBJ2-3, is EPEVTQTPSHQVTQMGQEVILRCVPISNHLYFYWYRQILGQKVEFLVSFYNNEISEKSEIFDDQFSVERPDGSNFTLKIRSTKLEDSAMYFCASSGDSVRGDTQYFGPGTRLTVL.

The genes are TRBV25-1 and TRBJ2-3; 9 positions match TRBD2. The CDR3 has 13 amino acids. Germline loops: CDR1 MGHDK, CDR2 SYGVNS. CDR3 sequence reads: CAGLAVCTDTQYF. The CDR3 bases are TGTGCGGGACTAGCCGTTTGCACAGATACGCAGTATTTT. The variable domain in full, completed from reference TRBV25-1 and TRBJ2-3, reads EADIYQTPRYLVIGTGKKITLECSQTMGHDKMYWYQQDPGMELHLIHYSYGVNSTEKGDLSSESTVSRIRTEHFPLTLESARPSHTSQYLCAGLAVCTDTQYFGPGTRLTVL.

The chain employs TRBV27 and TRBJ1-2, with 12 bases lining up with TRBD1. The length of the CDR3 is 15 residues. Germline V lookup: CDR1 MNHEY, CDR2 SMNVEV (reference sequence). V dropped 3 bases and J dropped 8; count of bases not matched to a gene: 7. The CDR3 DNA reads TGTGCCAGCAGTTTGGCCGGGACAGGGGGCGGAGGCTACACCTTC. As protein: CASSLAGTGGGGYTF.

The V gene is TRBV6-5, the J gene TRBJ2-7, with 8 bases matching TRBD1. The ends lost 7 bases at V and 0 bases at J; junction bases unmatched: 5. The CDR3 consists of 14 residues. CDR1 and CDR2 from the germline V gene are MNHEY and SVGAGI. Here the CDR3 reads CASNLRGPSYEQYF. The CDR3 region has the DNA TGTGCCAGCAATCTCAGGGGGCCCTCCTACGAGCAGTACTTC.

This chain connects TRBV4-1 to TRBJ2-7; 13 bases are shared with TRBD2. This CDR3 is 16 amino acids long. Germline V lookup: CDR1 MGHRA, CDR2 YSYEKL. The V segment lost 4 bases and the J segment 3 bases; nucleotides outside the gene matches: 6. CDR3 sequence reads: CASSPRLAGGIYEQYF. The CDR3, as DNA: TGCGCCAGCAGCCCCCGACTAGCGGGAGGCATCTACGAGCAGTACTTC.

This clone appeared a single time. J is TRBJ2-7 and V is TRBV25-1; D may be TRBD1 (5 bases). Trimming removed 2 bases from V and 0 bases from J, with 11 bases in between. Germline assignment: CDR1 MGHDK and CDR2 SYGVNS. The CDR3 spans 15 residues. The CDR3 DNA reads TGTGCCAGCAGTGAAAAGGGGCCTAGCTCCTACGAGCAGTACTTC. Translating gives CASSEKGPSSYEQYF.

The gene calls are TRBV3-1 (or the pseudogene TRBV3-2) and TRBJ2-7, with 9 bases fitting TRBD1. V shed 4 bases, J shed 3 bases, and the junction held 7 bases outside the gene matches. The CDR3 runs 15 residues. The germline CDR1 and CDR2 sequences are LGHDT and YNNKEL (reference sequence). CDR3 protein: CASSRGQGSGYEQYF. Written as DNA, the CDR3 is TGTGCCAGCAGCCGAGGACAGGGGAGCGGCTACGAGCAGTACTTC.

The rearrangement links TRBV5-1 to TRBJ1-2; weak D call: TRBD1 (6 bases). The CDR3 sequence is 17 residues long. CDR1 and CDR2 from the germline V gene are SGHRS and YFSETQ. Trimming cost V 0 bases and J 4 bases, with 19 bases left between them. The DNA of the CDR3 is TGCGCCAGCAGCTTGGAGCGACCCACAGGGATACTCTATGGCTACACCTTC. Protein: CASSLERPTGILYGYTF.